This TCR beta chain was observed in a study of blood T cells in healthy people across ages. Study-wide results and limits: PBMCs went unsorted, and a conclusive naive versus antigen-experienced comparison was therefore prevented.

A second PCR of about 6 to 12 cycles used a sample-barcoded 5' primer and a J-beta primer mix. Every sample returned 2.5 million or more CDR3-containing paired-end reads. From the 5' RACE reads, TCRdb called clonotypes with MiXCR, one entry per CDR3 protein. Of 850,000 to 950,000 distinct CDR3 sequences in the sample, under 35% were seen once. As to this clonotype: Its antigen is not identified.

The CDR3 has 15 amino acids. From germline, CDR1 is GTSNPN and CDR2 SVGIG (reference sequence). V lost 2 bases, J lost 8 bases, and 20 bases lay in between. Drawing of peripheral blood yielded about 9.8 milliliters from each donor. The chain employs TRBV30 and TRBJ2-3; perhaps TRBD1 as D (6 bases). The material sequenced was blood. This clonotype was obtained from a woman older than 75 in good health. CDR3 DNA: TGTGCCTGGAGTCCTAATTGGGGGCCCAGGGGTACGCAGTATTTT. Protein product: CAWSPNWGPRGTQYF.